The 21 T cell receptor beta chains below all came from one sample that was sequenced in a study of blood T cell repertoires in COVID-19. Sequencing was performed with immunoSEQ multiplex PCR; in TCRdb, only in-frame clones are kept and a portion is missing. Among 65,000 to 85,000 clones listed, approximately 89% were seen once. Sequencing used peripheral blood. These receptors all come from a man between 45 and 60 years old with active COVID-19.

The chain uses TRBV7-9 and TRBJ1-4, with a possible D match to TRBD1 (6 bases). The CDR3 loop spans 16 amino acids. CDR1 SEHNR and CDR2 FQNEAQ come from the germline V gene (reference sequence). The ends were cut back, 5 bases at V and 0 bases at J, with 13 bases in the middle. The CDR3 spells CASSHGQPATNEKLFF. CDR3 DNA: TGTGCCAGCAGCCATGGACAGCCAGCAACTAATGAAAAACTGTTTTTT.

The chain has TRBV6-2 or TRBV6-3 and TRBJ2-5; D not resolved. The V end was cut by 6 bases, the J end by 1 base, with 30 bases between. Germline-derived CDR1 and CDR2 are MNHEY and SVGEGT. There are 20 residues in the CDR3. CDR3 sequence reads: CASSPLFSIEAEATQETQYF. CDR3 sequence (DNA): TGTGCCAGCAGCCCCCTATTTTCGATTGAGGCCGAGGCCACCCAAGAGACCCAGTACTTC.

V gene TRBV10-3 combines with J gene TRBJ2-7, with D perhaps matching TRBD1 (5 bases). This CDR3 region has 15 residues. Deletions cut 0 bases from V and 2 bases from J, with 11 bases between. The V gene's germline CDR1 is ENHRY and CDR2 SYGVKD. CDR3 nucleotide sequence: TGTGCCATCAGTGAGTCGAGAACAGGAACCTACGAGCAGTACTTC. As protein: CAISESRTGTYEQYF.

This clone was recorded once. This sequence joins TRBV5-1 and TRBJ2-7; a possible D gene is TRBD2 (7 bases). Germline V gene data show CDR1 as SGHRS and CDR2 as YFSETQ. V lost 3 bases to trimming and J lost 4 bases, with 17 bases between them. This CDR3 is built from 15 residues. The DNA for the CDR3 is TGCGCCAGCAGCTCCGGGGGGCGGGGGTTGTACGAGCAGTACTTC. Amino acid sequence: CASSSGGRGLYEQYF.

The J gene is TRBJ2-7, the V gene TRBV4-1; D gene ambiguous. Trimming cost V 0 bases and J 5 bases, with 8 bases left between them. The CDR3 is made up of 13 amino acids. The germline V gene has CDR1 MGHRA and CDR2 YSYEKL. CDR3 DNA sequence: TGCGCCAGCAGCCAAGACTACCGCAACGAGCAGTACTTC. It codes for CASSQDYRNEQYF.

This clone showed up just once. The chain is built from TRBV11-3 and TRBJ2-2; D is possibly TRBD1 (5 bases). The germline V gene encodes CDR1 SGHNT and CDR2 YENEEA. The CDR3 is made up of 18 amino acids. Trimming shortened V by 5 bases and J by 0 bases, and 19 bases separated the two germline ends. Here the CDR3 DNA reads TGTGCCAGCAGCCCTGGACAACTTTTTCTCGCGAACACCGGGGAGCTGTTTTTT. This gives the protein CASSPGQLFLANTGELFF.

In its sample, this clone was seen once. V gene TRBV18 combines with J gene TRBJ1-4; TRBD1 aligns across 7 bases. V lost 5 bases and J lost 2; bases outside the gene matches: 5. Germline V gene sequence: CDR1 KGHSH, CDR2 LQKENI. The CDR3 loop spans 15 amino acids. CDR3: CASSTARGTNEKLFF. CDR3 DNA: TGTGCCAGCTCAACAGCCAGGGGGACTAATGAAAAACTGTTTTTT.

The chain links TRBV5-4 to TRBJ2-1; the match to TRBD1 covers 9 bases. The CDR3 has 15 amino acids. Per germline, CDR1 SGHNT and CDR2 YYREEE (reference sequence). The trim removed 4 bases at V and 4 bases at J, leaving 6 bases unmatched. The CDR3 nucleotides are TGTGCCAGCAGCCGTCCCGGGACAGGGTACAATGAGCAGTTCTTC. Its protein product is CASSRPGTGYNEQFF.

V gene TRBV20-1 combines with J gene TRBJ1-1, with TRBD1 identical over 10 bases. The V gene end was trimmed by 6 bases and the J gene end by 11 bases; junction bases not matched to a gene: 6. Germline CDR1 is DFQATT and CDR2 is SNEGSKA (reference sequence). The CDR3 length is 11 residues. CDR3 bases: TGCAGTGCACTTCGACAGGGGGCGGCTTTCTTT. Amino acid sequence: CSALRQGAAFF.

V gene TRBV5-1 combines with J gene TRBJ2-1; TRBD2 matches at 14 bases. Germline CDR1 reads SGHRS; CDR2 reads YFSETQ. The CDR3 extends over 17 amino acids. V shed 4 bases and J 8 bases; nucleotides not matched to a gene: 11. In DNA form, the CDR3 reads TGCGCCAGCAGCATGGGGACTAGCGGGGGAGTTGTCGATGAGCAGTTCTTC. The encoded protein is CASSMGTSGGVVDEQFF. The full variable domain, its missing parts supplied by reference TRBV5-1 and TRBJ2-1, is KAGVTQTPRYLIKTRGQQVTLSCSPISGHRSVSWYQQTPGQGLQFLFEYFSETQRNKGNFPGRFSGRQFSNSRSEMNVSTLELGDSALYLCASSMGTSGGVVDEQFFGPGTRLTVL.

This chain links TRBV5-4 with TRBJ2-7; possible D gene TRBD1, 7 bases. Trimming cost V 4 bases and J 0 bases, with 11 bases left between them. The CDR3 covers 14 residues. The germline V gene encodes CDR1 SGHNT and CDR2 YYREEE (reference sequence). CDR3 DNA sequence: TGTGCCAGCAGCCGGGGGACAGTCTCCTACGAGCAGTACTTC. Amino acids: CASSRGTVSYEQYF.

The chain has TRBV6-2 or TRBV6-3 and TRBJ1-6; D remains unclear. Trimming took off 0 bases at V and 5 bases at J, with 8 bases between the two ends. CDR1 MNHEY and CDR2 SVGEGT come from the germline V gene. The CDR3 consists of 15 residues. CDR3 protein: CASSYSRRNNSPLHF. For the CDR3, the DNA is TGTGCCAGCAGTTACTCTCGCAGAAATAATTCACCCCTCCACTTT.

The chain couples TRBV7-3 to TRBJ2-3, with TRBD1 matching 7 bases. V dropped 5 bases and J dropped 3; count of bases not matched to a gene: 5. The CDR3 has 14 residues. Germline-derived CDR1 and CDR2 are SGHTA and FQGTGA. As DNA, the CDR3 is TGTGCCAGCAGCCCAGGGGGTGGTACAGATACGCAGTATTTT. Translated: CASSPGGGTDTQYF.

The genes are TRBV27 and TRBJ1-2; weak D call: TRBD1 (6 bases). The CDR3 spans 16 residues. V shed 4 bases and J shed 4 bases, with 19 bases lying between them. CDR1 and CDR2 (germline): MNHEY, SMNVEV (reference sequence). CDR3 protein: CASSYLTGNQFYGYTF. The CDR3 DNA is TGTGCCAGCAGTTACCTTACAGGGAACCAATTCTATGGCTACACCTTC.

CDR3 sequence: CASSLYGAGNTIYF. Written as DNA, the CDR3 is TGTGCCAGCAGCCTTTATGGGGCGGGAAACACCATATATTTT. The genes are TRBV11-2 and TRBJ1-3; maybe TRBD1 (5 bases). CDR1 is SGHAT and CDR2 is FQNNGV in the germline V gene. The V end lost 5 bases, the J end lost 4 bases, and 12 bases lay between the germline ends. The CDR3 spans 14 residues.

This chain uses TRBV19 with TRBJ1-6; no clear D. Germline V gives CDR1 LNHDA, CDR2 SQIVND (reference sequence). The CDR3 consists of 12 residues. V was trimmed by 3 bases and J by 9 bases, leaving 6 bases between them. The CDR3, as DNA: TGTGCCAGTAGTATGAGGCTTTCACCCCTCCACTTT. This sequence encodes CASSMRLSPLHF. The whole variable domain, remainder taken from reference TRBV19 and TRBJ1-6, is DGGITQSPKYLFRKEGQNVTLSCEQNLNHDAMYWYRQDPGQGLRLIYYSQIVNDFQKGDIAEGYSVSREKKESFPLTVTSAQKNPTAFYLCASSMRLSPLHFGNGTRLTVT.

The chain has TRBV3-1 (or the pseudogene TRBV3-2) and TRBJ2-2, with D uncertain. Germline loops: CDR1 LGHDT, CDR2 YNNKEL (reference sequence). This CDR3 comprises 13 residues. Trimming left V 1 base short and J 8 bases short, with 8 bases between. In DNA, the CDR3 is TGTGCCAGCAGCCAAGCAACGGTAGGGGAGCTGTTTTTT. This translates into CASSQATVGELFF.

The chain has TRBV7-2 and TRBJ2-5; perhaps TRBD1 as D (6 bases). The CDR3 length is 13 residues. The ends were cut back, 7 bases at V and 4 bases at J, with 13 bases in the middle. Germline CDR1 is SGHTA and CDR2 is FQGNSA. In nucleotides, the CDR3 is TGTGCCAGCAATCAACAGGGACGAGAGACCCAGTACTTC. Its protein is CASNQQGRETQYF.

This clone has more than one count but fewer than ten. V gene TRBV4-3 combines with J gene TRBJ1-4; possible D gene TRBD1, 6 bases. V was trimmed by 0 bases and J by 0 bases, leaving 23 bases between them. Looked up from germline, CDR1 is LGHNA and CDR2 is YSLEER. The CDR3 totals 21 residues. This CDR3 is CASSQDQPIMDRRSTNEKLFF. CDR3 bases: TGCGCCAGCAGCCAAGATCAACCCATAATGGACAGACGATCAACTAATGAAAAACTGTTTTTT.

This chain connects TRBV4-2 to TRBJ2-7; 9 nucleotides agree with TRBD1. CDR1 LGHNA and CDR2 YNFKEQ come from the germline V gene. The V and J ends lost 4 bases and 5 bases, in that order; junction bases with no gene match: 6. The CDR3 contains 14 residues. CDR3 nucleotides: TGTGCCAGCAGCCCCGGGACAGGGACCCACGAGCAGTACTTC. Its protein is CASSPGTGTHEQYF.

This clone has only a few counts. Other DNA sequences in the sample encode the same CDR3. The gene calls are TRBV7-2 and TRBJ2-2; 9 positions match TRBD1. The CDR3 is 16 amino acids. Unmatched junction bases numbered 6, after V lost 5 bases and J lost 2 bases. Germline V gives CDR1 SGHTA, CDR2 FQGNSA. The CDR3 region is CASSLGTGRNTGELFF. CDR3 in DNA: TGTGCCAGCAGCCTCGGGACAGGGCGAAACACCGGGGAGCTGTTTTTT.